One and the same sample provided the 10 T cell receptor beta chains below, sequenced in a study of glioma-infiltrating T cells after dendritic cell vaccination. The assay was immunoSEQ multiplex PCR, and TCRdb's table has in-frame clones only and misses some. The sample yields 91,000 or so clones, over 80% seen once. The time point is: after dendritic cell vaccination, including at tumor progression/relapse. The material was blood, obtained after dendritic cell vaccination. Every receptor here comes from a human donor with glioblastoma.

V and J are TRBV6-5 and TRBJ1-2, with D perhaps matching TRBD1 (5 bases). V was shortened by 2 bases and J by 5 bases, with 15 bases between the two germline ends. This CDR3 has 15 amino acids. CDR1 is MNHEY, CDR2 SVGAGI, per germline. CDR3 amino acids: CASSYKAGIGYGYTF. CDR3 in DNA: TGTGCCAGCAGTTACAAGGCAGGGATAGGGTATGGCTACACCTTC.

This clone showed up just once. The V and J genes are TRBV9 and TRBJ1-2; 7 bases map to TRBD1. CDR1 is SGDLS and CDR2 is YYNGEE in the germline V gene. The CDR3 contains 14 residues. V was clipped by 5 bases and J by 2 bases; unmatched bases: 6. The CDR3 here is CASSLQGLNYGYTF. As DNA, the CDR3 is TGTGCCAGCAGTCTACAGGGGCTAAACTATGGCTACACCTTC.

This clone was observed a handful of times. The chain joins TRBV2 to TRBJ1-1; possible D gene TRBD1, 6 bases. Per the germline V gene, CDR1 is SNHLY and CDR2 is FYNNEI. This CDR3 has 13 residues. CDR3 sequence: CGRKGGGNTEAFF. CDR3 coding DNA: TGTGGCCGAAAGGGGGGGGGTAACACTGAAGCTTTCTTT.

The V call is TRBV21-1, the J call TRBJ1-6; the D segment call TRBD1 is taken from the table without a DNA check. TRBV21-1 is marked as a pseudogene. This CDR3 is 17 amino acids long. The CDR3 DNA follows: TGTGCCAGCACCCCAGGCGTGAGGGACAGACGACATTCACCCCTCCACTTT. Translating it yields CASTPGVRDRRHSPLHF.

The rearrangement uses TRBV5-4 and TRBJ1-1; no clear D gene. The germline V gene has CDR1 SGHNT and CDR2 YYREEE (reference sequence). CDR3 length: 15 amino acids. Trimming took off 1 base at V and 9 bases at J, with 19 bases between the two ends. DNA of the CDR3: TGTGCCAGCAGCTTGAAGGTGGTCGGAGCAGAGAAAGCTTTCTTT. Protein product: CASSLKVVGAEKAFF.

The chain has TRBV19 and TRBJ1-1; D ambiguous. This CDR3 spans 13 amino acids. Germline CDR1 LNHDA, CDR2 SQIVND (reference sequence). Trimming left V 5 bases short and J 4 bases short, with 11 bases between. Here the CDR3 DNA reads TGTGCCAGTAGTTTGATTCGGGGCACTGAAGCTTTCTTT. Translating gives CASSLIRGTEAFF.

CDR3 residues: CACTAGPSSYNEQFF. The CDR3 DNA follows: TGTGCCTGCACGGCGGGGCCTAGCTCCTACAATGAGCAGTTCTTC. The rearrangement uses TRBV30 and TRBJ2-1; D is possibly TRBD2 (6 bases). The CDR3 has 15 residues. CDR1 GTSNPN and CDR2 SVGIG come from the germline V gene (reference sequence). V was shortened by 6 bases and J by 0 bases, with 15 bases between the two germline ends.

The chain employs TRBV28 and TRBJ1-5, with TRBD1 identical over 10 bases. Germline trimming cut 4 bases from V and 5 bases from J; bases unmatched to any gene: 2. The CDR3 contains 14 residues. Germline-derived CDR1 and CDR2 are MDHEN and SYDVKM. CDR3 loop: CASSSGQGDQPQHF. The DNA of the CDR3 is TGTGCCAGCAGTTCCGGACAGGGGGATCAGCCCCAGCATTTT.

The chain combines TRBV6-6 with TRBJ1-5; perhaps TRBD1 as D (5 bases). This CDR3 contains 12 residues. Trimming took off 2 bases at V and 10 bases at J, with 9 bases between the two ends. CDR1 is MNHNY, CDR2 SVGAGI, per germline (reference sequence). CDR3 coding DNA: TGTGCCAGCAGTTACCAGGGAGGCCCCCAGCATTTT. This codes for CASSYQGGPQHF.

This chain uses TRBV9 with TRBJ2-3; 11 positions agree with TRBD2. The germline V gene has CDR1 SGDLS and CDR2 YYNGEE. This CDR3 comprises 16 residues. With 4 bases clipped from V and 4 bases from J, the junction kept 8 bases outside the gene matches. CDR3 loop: CASSSPLAGGADTQYF. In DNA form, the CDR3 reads TGTGCCAGCAGCTCCCCCTTAGCGGGAGGGGCAGATACGCAGTATTTT. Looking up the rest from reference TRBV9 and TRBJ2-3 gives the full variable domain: DSGVTQTPKHLITATGQRVTLRCSPRSGDLSVYWYQQSLDQGLQFLIQYYNGEERAKGNILERFSAQQFPDLHSELNLSSLELGDSALYFCASSSPLAGGADTQYFGPGTRLTVL.